Shown below are 2 T cell receptor beta chains from a single sample sequenced in a study of T cells in Graves' hyperthyroidism and ophthalmopathy. Amplified TCR beta CDR3 regions derived from RNA transcripts. TCR CDR3 underwent first-round RT-PCR with the HTBI primer set. MiXCR was run by TCRdb on the multiplex PCR reads, yielding one entry per CDR3 protein. The sample records 600,000 or so distinct CDR3 sequences, about 45% being singletons. Sequenced sample: peripheral blood or thyroid tissue (not recorded which). The receptors were sampled from a woman younger than 35 with Graves' hyperthyroidism.

CDR3 in DNA: TGTGCCAGCAGTGGGGGGGGTACGCCCAACTATGGCTACACCTTC. This codes for CASSGGGTPNYGYTF. The genes are TRBV25-1 and TRBJ1-2; D might be TRBD1 (5 bases). Germline V CDR1 and CDR2: MGHDK, SYGVNS. V was clipped by 4 bases and J by 2 bases, with 14 bases between them. The CDR3 has 15 residues.

This clonotype occurred a few times. The V call is TRBV7-8, the J call TRBJ2-7; D is unresolved. The V end lost 1 base, the J end lost 3 bases, and 13 bases lay between the germline ends. The CDR3 has 15 residues. The V gene's germline CDR1 is SGHVS and CDR2 FQNEAQ. CDR3 DNA sequence: TGTGCCAGCAGCTTAGGTCCTAGTCGCGTCTACGAGCAGTACTTC. This codes for CASSLGPSRVYEQYF. Looking up the rest from reference TRBV7-8 and TRBJ2-7 gives the full variable domain: GAGVSQSPRYKVAKRGQDVALRCDPISGHVSLFWYQQALGQGPEFLTYFQNEAQLDKSGLPSDRFFAERPEGSVSTLKIQRTQQEDSAVYLCASSLGPSRVYEQYFGPGTRLTVT.